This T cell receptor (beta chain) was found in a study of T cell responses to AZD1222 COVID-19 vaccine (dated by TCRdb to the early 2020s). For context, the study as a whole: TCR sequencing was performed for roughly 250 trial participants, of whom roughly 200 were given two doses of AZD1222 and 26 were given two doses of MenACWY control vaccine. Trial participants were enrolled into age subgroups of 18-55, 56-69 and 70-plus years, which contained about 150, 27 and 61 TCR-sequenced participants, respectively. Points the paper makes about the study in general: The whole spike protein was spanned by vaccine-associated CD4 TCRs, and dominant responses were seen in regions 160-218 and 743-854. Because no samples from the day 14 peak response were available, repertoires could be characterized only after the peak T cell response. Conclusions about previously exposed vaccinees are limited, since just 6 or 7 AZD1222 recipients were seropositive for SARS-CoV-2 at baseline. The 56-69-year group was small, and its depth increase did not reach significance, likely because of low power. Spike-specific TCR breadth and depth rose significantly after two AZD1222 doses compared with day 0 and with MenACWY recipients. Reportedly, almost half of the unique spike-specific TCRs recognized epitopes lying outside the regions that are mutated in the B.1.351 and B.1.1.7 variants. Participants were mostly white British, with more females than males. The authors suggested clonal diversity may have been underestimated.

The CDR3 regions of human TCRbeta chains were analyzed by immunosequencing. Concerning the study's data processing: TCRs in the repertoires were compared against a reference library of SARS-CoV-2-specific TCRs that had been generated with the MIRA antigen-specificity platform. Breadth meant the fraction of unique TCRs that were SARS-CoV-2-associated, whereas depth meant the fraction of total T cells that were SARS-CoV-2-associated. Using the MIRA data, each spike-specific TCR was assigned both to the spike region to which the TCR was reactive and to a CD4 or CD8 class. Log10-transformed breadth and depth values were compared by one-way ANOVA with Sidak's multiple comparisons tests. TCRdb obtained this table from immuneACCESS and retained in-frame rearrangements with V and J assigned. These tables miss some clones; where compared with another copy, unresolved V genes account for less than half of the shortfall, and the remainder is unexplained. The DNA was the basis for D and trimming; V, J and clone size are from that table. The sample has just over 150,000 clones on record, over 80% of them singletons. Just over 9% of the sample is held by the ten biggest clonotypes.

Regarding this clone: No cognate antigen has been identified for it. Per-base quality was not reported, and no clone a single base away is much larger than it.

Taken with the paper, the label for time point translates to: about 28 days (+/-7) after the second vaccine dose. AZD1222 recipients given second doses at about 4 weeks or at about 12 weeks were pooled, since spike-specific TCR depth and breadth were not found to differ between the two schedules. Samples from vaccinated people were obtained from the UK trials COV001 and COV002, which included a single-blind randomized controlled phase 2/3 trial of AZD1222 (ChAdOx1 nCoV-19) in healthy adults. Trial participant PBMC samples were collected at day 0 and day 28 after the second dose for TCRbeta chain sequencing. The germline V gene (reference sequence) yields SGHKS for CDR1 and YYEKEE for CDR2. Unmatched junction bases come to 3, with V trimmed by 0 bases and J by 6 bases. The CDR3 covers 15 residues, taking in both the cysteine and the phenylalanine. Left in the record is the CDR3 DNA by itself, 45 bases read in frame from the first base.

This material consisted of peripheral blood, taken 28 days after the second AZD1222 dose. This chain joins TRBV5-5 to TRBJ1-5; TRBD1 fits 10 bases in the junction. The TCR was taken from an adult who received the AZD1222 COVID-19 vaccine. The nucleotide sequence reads TGTGCCAGCAGCTTGGAGGGACAGGGGATTCAGCCCCAGCATTTT. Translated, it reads CASSLEGQGIQPQHF.